The rows below give T cell receptor beta chains drawn from one sample of a study of T cell responses to AZD1222 COVID-19 vaccine. Sequenced by immunoSEQ multiplex PCR; TCRdb stores in-frame clones only, minus some. The table has about 170,000 clones, just over 90% seen once; the top ten hold 2.6%. The sequencing here drew on peripheral blood, taken on day 0 of AZD1222 vaccination. These receptor sequences come from an adult in good health. Both conserved end residues are part of each CDR3. The D gene is left open where the match is weak. The size of a clone is reported for some rows only, either as once, few or many, or as a class for expanded clones.

V	J	D	size	CDR3	DNA
TRBV3-1/TRBV3-2	TRBJ2-3	-	-	CASSQIQGFTPDTQYF	TGTGCCAGCAGCCAGATTCAGGGGTTTACGCCAGATACGCAGTATTTT
TRBV2	TRBJ1-2	-	-	CASLGIADGSYGYTF	TGTGCCAGCCTCGGAATTGCGGACGGTTCCTATGGCTACACCTTC
TRBV3-1/TRBV3-2	TRBJ2-1	-	-	CASSQEGTHQFF	TGTGCCAGCAGCCAAGAGGGGACCCACCAGTTCTTC
TRBV19	TRBJ1-1	TRBD1	-	CASSRDRVRYEAFF	TGTGCCAGTAGCCGGGACAGGGTCCGGTATGAAGCTTTCTTT
TRBV10-1	TRBJ2-7	TRBD2	-	CASKPGTSGSLPYEQYF	TGCGCCAGCAAGCCCGGGACTAGCGGGAGTTTGCCCTACGAGCAGTACTTC
TRBV6-5	TRBJ2-1	-	-	CASSADSSYNEQFF	TGTGCCAGCAGCGCTGACAGCTCCTACAATGAGCAGTTCTTC
TRBV5-5	TRBJ1-2	TRBD1	-	CASSTRTGPRENGYTF	TGTGCCAGCAGTACCCGGACAGGGCCGAGAGAGAATGGCTACACCTTC
TRBV7-9	TRBJ2-2	-	-	CASSLRRTSDWHTGELFF	TGTGCCAGCAGCTTAAGAAGGACAAGCGACTGGCACACCGGGGAGCTGTTTTTT
TRBV13	TRBJ2-5	-	-	CASSIRQELQETQYF	TGTGCCAGCAGCATCCGGCAGGAACTCCAAGAGACCCAGTACTTC
TRBV19	TRBJ2-5	-	-	CASSRARTAKETQYF	TGTGCCAGTAGTAGAGCTCGGACAGCTAAAGAGACCCAGTACTTC
TRBV19	TRBJ1-1	-	-	CASSQRGGAFF	TGTGCCAGTAGCCAAAGGGGGGGAGCTTTCTTT
TRBV10-3	TRBJ2-2	TRBD2	-	CAISEGTSGRLTGELFF	TGTGCCATCAGTGAGGGGACTAGCGGGAGGCTGACCGGGGAGCTGTTTTTT
TRBV21-1	TRBJ2-7	-	-	CASIPEEGGYEQYF	TGTGCCAGCATCCCTGAGGAAGGCGGTTACGAGCAGTACTTC
TRBV30	TRBJ2-1	TRBD2	-	CAWSPSAGGVEQFF	TGTGCCTGGAGTCCCTCGGCGGGAGGAGTCGAGCAGTTCTTC
TRBV12-3/TRBV12-4	TRBJ2-1	-	-	CASSTPEINEQFF	TGTGCCAGCAGTACGCCGGAGATAAATGAGCAGTTCTTC
TRBV5-1	TRBJ2-3	-	-	CASSSGSNTDTQYF	TGCGCCAGCAGCTCCGGAAGCAACACAGATACGCAGTATTTT
TRBV12-5	TRBJ2-3	TRBD2	-	CASGPDSGSSLWMRLTDTQYF	TGTGCTAGTGGCCCAGATAGCGGGAGCTCCCTTTGGATGCGTCTCACAGATACGCAGTATTTT
TRBV6-2/TRBV6-3	TRBJ1-1	TRBD1	-	CASSYPSQGVNTEAFF	TGTGCCAGCAGTTACCCCTCACAGGGGGTGAACACTGAAGCTTTCTTT
TRBV28	TRBJ1-3	-	-	CASSLLSGNTIYF	TGTGCCAGCAGTTTACTCAGTGGAAACACCATATATTTT
TRBV19	TRBJ1-1	-	-	CASSPGVNAEAFF	TGTGCCAGTAGTCCAGGGGTAAACGCTGAAGCTTTCTTT
TRBV5-3	TRBJ2-1	TRBD2	once	CARSLAGSGRRDEQFF	TGTGCCAGAAGCTTGGCCGGTAGCGGGAGACGCGATGAGCAGTTCTTC
TRBV10-2	TRBJ1-5	-	-	CASSESGVNQPQHF	TGCGCCAGCAGTGAGTCGGGGGTGAATCAGCCCCAGCATTTT
TRBV7-8	TRBJ1-1	-	-	CASSRLDSTNTEAFF	TGTGCCAGCAGCCGTCTCGACAGCACGAACACTGAAGCTTTCTTT
TRBV6-5	TRBJ1-2	-	-	CASSPRGNLYGYTF	TGTGCCAGCAGTCCCCGGGGAAACCTCTATGGCTACACCTTC
TRBV19	TRBJ2-5	TRBD1	-	CASSEGTGWALGETQYF	TGTGCCAGTAGTGAAGGGACAGGGTGGGCTTTGGGTGAGACCCAGTACTTC
TRBV2	TRBJ2-3	TRBD1	-	CASGQGEDTQYF	TGTGCCAGCGGACAGGGGGAGGATACGCAGTATTTT
TRBV20-1	TRBJ1-1	-	-	CSASQGSGTEAFF	TGCAGTGCTAGTCAGGGGTCGGGCACTGAAGCTTTCTTT
TRBV23-1	TRBJ2-2	-	-	CASSQGEAASRQTDTGELFF	TGCGCCAGCAGTCAAGGAGAGGCTGCTAGCCGCCAGACGGACACCGGGGAGCTGTTTTTT
TRBV25-1	TRBJ2-7	-	-	CASSRQLNEQYF	TGTGCCAGCAGTAGACAACTCAACGAGCAGTACTTC
TRBV6-5	TRBJ2-7	TRBD2	-	CASSPSGRAFYEQYF	TGTGCCAGCAGTCCCAGCGGGAGGGCCTTCTACGAGCAGTACTTC
TRBV7-6	TRBJ1-4	TRBD1	-	CASSLAGGMEKLFF	TGTGCCAGCAGCTTAGCAGGGGGCATGGAAAAACTGTTTTTT
TRBV29-1	TRBJ2-1	TRBD2	-	CSVLTSGSGHEQFF	TGCAGCGTCCTCACTAGCGGGAGTGGCCATGAGCAGTTCTTC
TRBV6-5	TRBJ1-1	TRBD1	-	CASSTRQGITEAFF	TGTGCCAGCAGTACCCGACAGGGAATTACTGAAGCTTTCTTT
TRBV6-1	TRBJ2-1	TRBD1	-	CASSEAWTGDEQFF	TGTGCCAGCAGTGAAGCGTGGACAGGGGATGAGCAGTTCTTC
TRBV18	TRBJ2-1	-	-	CASSPVLREQFF	TGTGCCAGCTCACCGGTCTTGCGGGAGCAGTTCTTC
TRBV7-9	TRBJ2-5	TRBD2	-	CASSPPGGVETQYF	TGTGCCAGCAGCCCGCCGGGGGGAGTAGAGACCCAGTACTTC
TRBV21-1	TRBJ1-1	-	-	CASSKEQGADTEAFF	TGTGCCAGCAGCAAAGAACAGGGGGCCGACACTGAAGCTTTCTTT
TRBV14	TRBJ1-3	-	-	CASSQDPGRLSGNTIYF	TGTGCCAGCAGCCAAGATCCGGGACGGCTCTCTGGAAACACCATATATTTT
TRBV7-2	TRBJ1-5	-	-	CASSLGVGNNQPQHF	TGTGCCAGCAGCTTAGGGGTGGGCAACAATCAGCCCCAGCATTTT
TRBV19	TRBJ1-5	-	-	CASSIIGGGDQPQHF	TGTGCCAGTAGTATCATTGGCGGCGGGGATCAGCCCCAGCATTTT
TRBV18	TRBJ1-1	-	-	CASSSKPNTEAFF	TGTGCCAGCTCATCAAAACCGAACACTGAAGCTTTCTTT